This passage covers 25 T cell receptor beta chains from one sample sequenced in a study of CD8 T cells in Susac syndrome. The authors reverse transcribed roughly 0.5 to 1 ug RNA with random hexamers. Using its own MiXCR run on the immunoSEQ multiplex PCR reads, TCRdb lists one record per CDR3 protein. Among roughly 220,000 distinct CDR3 sequences listed, less than 95% were seen once. The sequenced material came from CD4+ T cells from PBMCs. The source of these receptors is a human donor with Susac syndrome.

V is TRBV5-1 and J is TRBJ2-2; 10 positions match TRBD1. The germline V gene has CDR1 SGHRS and CDR2 YFSETQ. V gave up 3 bases and J gave up 9 bases; unmatched junction bases: 5. The CDR3 is 14 residues long. DNA of the CDR3: TGCGCCAGCAGCTCCGGGACAGGGGACTGGGAGCTGTTTTTT. It specifies CASSSGTGDWELFF. Full variable domain (remainder filled in from reference TRBV5-1 and TRBJ2-2): KAGVTQTPRYLIKTRGQQVTLSCSPISGHRSVSWYQQTPGQGLQFLFEYFSETQRNKGNFPGRFSGRQFSNSRSEMNVSTLELGDSALYLCASSSGTGDWELFFGEGSRLTVL.

This clonotype is a singleton in its sample. The chain combines TRBV20-1 with TRBJ1-4; D call uncertain. V lost 1 base, J lost 3 bases, and 12 bases lay in between. The CDR3 is 15 amino acids. CDR1 DFQATT and CDR2 SNEGSKA come from the germline V gene (reference sequence). The CDR3 DNA sequence: TGCAGTGCTAGAGTCATTAGGAAGGCTAATGAAAAACTGTTTTTT. This gives the protein CSARVIRKANEKLFF.

This chain links TRBV5-4 with TRBJ1-4; the D is unclear. The CDR3 spans 14 residues. Looked up from germline, CDR1 is SGHNT and CDR2 is YYREEE (reference sequence). Trimming stripped 3 bases from V and 5 bases from J, with 11 bases between. The CDR3 nucleotides read TGTGCCAGCAGCTCCGGGGTGGGGAATGAAAAACTGTTTTTT. As protein: CASSSGVGNEKLFF.

V gene TRBV5-1 combines with J gene TRBJ2-7; D not resolved. CDR3 length: 11 amino acids. Trimming took 5 bases from V and 3 from J, leaving 6 bases between them. The germline V gene has CDR1 SGHRS and CDR2 YFSETQ. CDR3: CASSENYEQYF. The CDR3 nucleotides read TGCGCCAGCAGTGAGAACTACGAGCAGTACTTC.

CDR3: CATTGQLGEAFF. CDR3 nucleotide sequence: TGTGCCACCACAGGGCAGCTTGGCGAAGCTTTCTTT. The chain carries TRBV24-1 and TRBJ1-1; D is possibly TRBD1 (5 bases). The CDR3 length is 12 residues. Trimming shortened V by 8 bases and J by 8 bases, and 14 bases separated the two germline ends. CDR1 and CDR2 (germline): KGHDR, SFDVKD.

The sample holds one count of this clonotype. The gene calls are TRBV19 and TRBJ1-2; TRBD1 matches 10 bases. The V segment lost 5 bases and the J segment 3 bases; nucleotides outside the gene matches: 0. CDR1 is LNHDA, CDR2 SQIVND, per germline (reference sequence). There are 13 residues in the CDR3. In DNA, the CDR3 is TGTGCCAGTAGTGGACAGGGGGACTATGGCTACACCTTC. It encodes CASSGQGDYGYTF.

This sequence joins TRBV7-3 and TRBJ2-7, with TRBD2 matching over 10 bases. Germline-derived CDR1 and CDR2 are SGHTA and FQGTGA. CDR3 length equals 15 residues. The J segment lost 3 bases and the V segment lost 2 bases, leaving 4 bases of the junction unmatched. The CDR3 reads CASSLDGLADYEQYF. The CDR3 bases are TGTGCCAGCAGCTTAGACGGACTAGCGGACTACGAGCAGTACTTC.

The chain is built from TRBV5-1 and TRBJ2-7; D may correspond to TRBD1 or TRBD2 (5 bases each). Trimming shortened V by 7 bases and J by 3 bases, and 17 bases separated the two germline ends. Germline V gene sequence: CDR1 SGHRS, CDR2 YFSETQ. This CDR3 is built from 14 residues. The CDR3 DNA reads as TGCGCCAGCTCAATGGGGCTAGCTGGCTACGAGCAGTACTTC. It encodes CASSMGLAGYEQYF. The full variable domain, its missing parts supplied by reference TRBV5-1 and TRBJ2-7, is KAGVTQTPRYLIKTRGQQVTLSCSPISGHRSVSWYQQTPGQGLQFLFEYFSETQRNKGNFPGRFSGRQFSNSRSEMNVSTLELGDSALYLCASSMGLAGYEQYFGPGTRLTVT.

The V call is TRBV20-1, the J call TRBJ1-4; 7 bases fit TRBD1. Germline lookup yields CDR1 DFQATT and CDR2 SNEGSKA (reference sequence). CDR3 length: 15 amino acids. V was clipped by 5 bases and J by 5 bases; unmatched bases: 11. As DNA, the CDR3 is TGCAGTGCTGGTCCCGTCGGGACAGCGAATGAAAAACTGTTTTTT. Residues: CSAGPVGTANEKLFF.

This chain uses TRBV2 with TRBJ2-6, with D unclear. The CDR3 extends over 14 amino acids. Trimming removed 6 bases from V and 0 bases from J, with 6 bases in between. Germline CDR1 SNHLY, CDR2 FYNNEI. The CDR3 reads CASRVSSGANVLTF. In DNA form, the CDR3 reads TGTGCCAGCAGGGTTTCCTCTGGGGCCAACGTCCTGACTTTC.

The sample holds one count of this clonotype. V gene TRBV6-1 combines with J gene TRBJ2-7; a weak D match, TRBD1 (6 bases). This CDR3 spans 14 amino acids. Trimming removed 8 bases from V and 7 bases from J, with 21 bases in between. Germline V gene sequence: CDR1 MNHNS, CDR2 SASEGT. CDR3 in DNA: TGTGCCAGCGCCCGACAGGAAAGTCCGCGGGAGCAGTACTTC. Its translation is CASARQESPREQYF.

The J gene is TRBJ2-3, the V gene TRBV5-4, with D hard to call. V gave up 4 bases and J gave up 0 bases, with 9 bases separating them. There are 14 residues in the CDR3. Germline assignment: CDR1 SGHNT and CDR2 YYREEE (reference sequence). The CDR3 protein is CASSVYSSTDTQYF. In nucleotides, the CDR3 is TGTGCCAGCAGCGTCTACAGCAGCACAGATACGCAGTATTTT.

The V and J genes are TRBV7-9 and TRBJ1-4; 9 bases match TRBD1. The ends lost 4 bases at V and 10 bases at J; junction bases unmatched: 13. Germline CDR1 SEHNR, CDR2 FQNEAQ (reference sequence). The CDR3 length is 16 residues. As DNA, the CDR3 is TGTGCCAGCAGCTCCTACACCGGGACAGGGATCAGAAAACTGTTTTTT. Translated: CASSSYTGTGIRKLFF.

V is TRBV20-1 and J is TRBJ1-5; 7 bases align to TRBD1. The length of the CDR3 is 13 residues. Germline values: CDR1 DFQATT, CDR2 SNEGSKA (reference sequence). V shed 7 bases and J 3 bases; nucleotides not matched to a gene: 6. The CDR3, as DNA: TGCAGTGTAGGGGGCAAGGACAATCAGCCCCAGCATTTT. Translating it yields CSVGGKDNQPQHF.

This clonotype has a single count. V gene TRBV4-3 combines with J gene TRBJ1-4; no clear D gene. V lost 0 bases and J 7 bases, leaving 9 bases between the germline ends. The CDR3 has 14 residues. Germline CDR1 reads LGHNA; CDR2 reads YSLEER. CDR3 nucleotides: TGCGCCAGCAGCCAAGATTTAAGGAGTGAAAAACTGTTTTTT. Residues: CASSQDLRSEKLFF.

This clonotype was seen a single time. The DNA of the CDR3 is TGTGCCAGCAGCGTGGGGTCAGGAGAGCAGTTCTTC. Translating gives CASSVGSGEQFF. This sequence joins TRBV9 and TRBJ2-1; D is unresolved. The CDR3 is 12 residues long. The V gene lost 2 bases and the J gene lost 10 bases, with 10 bases spanning the gap. Germline values: CDR1 SGDLS, CDR2 YYNGEE. Based on the CDR3 plus reference TRBV9 and TRBJ2-1, the full variable domain is DSGVTQTPKHLITATGQRVTLRCSPRSGDLSVYWYQQSLDQGLQFLIQYYNGEERAKGNILERFSAQQFPDLHSELNLSSLELGDSALYFCASSVGSGEQFFGPGTRLTVL.

The rearrangement uses TRBV24-1 and TRBJ2-1; 8 bases map to TRBD1. The V gene's germline CDR1 is KGHDR and CDR2 SFDVKD. The CDR3 has 16 residues. Trimming took 1 base from V and 3 from J; bases not matched to a gene: 4. In DNA form, the CDR3 reads TGTGCCACCAGTGATTTAGGTGGGACAGGCTACAATGAGCAGTTCTTC. Amino acids: CATSDLGGTGYNEQFF.

The chain carries TRBV14 and TRBJ2-3, with D unresolved. This CDR3 contains 13 residues. V lost 0 bases and J lost 5, with 6 bases in between. Germline V lookup: CDR1 SGHDN, CDR2 FVKESK. In DNA, the CDR3 is TGTGCCAGCAGCCAAGATATGCGAGATACGCAGTATTTT. It encodes CASSQDMRDTQYF.

The J gene is TRBJ2-2, the V gene TRBV5-6, with D possibly being TRBD1 (6 bases). Germline V gene lookup returns CDR1 SGHDT and CDR2 YYEEEE. CDR3 length: 15 amino acids. The V end was cut by 2 bases, the J end by 1 base, with 9 bases between. CDR3 in DNA: TGTGCCAGCAGCTTTAGGGGGAAGAACACCGGGGAGCTGTTTTTT. This gives the protein CASSFRGKNTGELFF. Full variable domain (rest looked up from reference TRBV5-6 and TRBJ2-2): DAGVTQSPTHLIKTRGQQVTLRCSPKSGHDTVSWYQQALGQGPQFIFQYYEEEERQRGNFPDRFSGHQFPNYSSELNVNALLLGDSALYLCASSFRGKNTGELFFGEGSRLTVL.

The chain has TRBV5-6 and TRBJ2-3, with 8 bases that match TRBD1. CDR3 length equals 15 residues. V was clipped by 2 bases and J by 5 bases; unmatched bases: 7. Germline values: CDR1 SGHDT, CDR2 YYEEEE. The CDR3 region is CASSFLTGERDTQYF. Here the CDR3 DNA reads TGTGCCAGCAGCTTCCTGACAGGGGAACGAGATACGCAGTATTTT.

As DNA, the CDR3 is TGTGCCAGCAGCTTATTTTTCCAGGTAGAGGGCACAGTGACCCAGTACTTC. This sequence encodes CASSLFFQVEGTVTQYF. V usage is TRBV11-2 and J usage is TRBJ2-5; a possible D gene is TRBD2 (5 bases). The CDR3 spans 17 residues. V lost 2 bases, J lost 7 bases, and 23 bases lay in between. Germline assignment: CDR1 SGHAT and CDR2 FQNNGV.

The chain couples TRBV10-3 to TRBJ2-1, with D perhaps matching TRBD2 (6 bases). V was clipped by 5 bases and J by 7 bases, with 21 bases between them. The CDR3 has 16 amino acids. Germline-derived CDR1 and CDR2 are ENHRY and SYGVKD. CDR3 bases: TGTGCCATCAGTTCTTCTAGCGCCGGGGGAAGGAATGAGCAGTTCTTC. It specifies CAISSSSAGGRNEQFF.

The V and J genes are TRBV29-1 and TRBJ2-1; TRBD2 aligns across 10 bases. The CDR3 has 16 residues. The germline V gene encodes CDR1 SQVTM and CDR2 ANQGSEA. Trimming cost V 3 bases and J 5 bases; bases outside gene matches: 10. The CDR3 protein is CSVEGIAGGDDNEQFF. The CDR3 bases are TGCAGCGTTGAGGGAATAGCGGGAGGAGATGACAATGAGCAGTTCTTC.

V is TRBV7-3 and J is TRBJ2-3, with unresolved D. V lost 4 bases and J 3 bases, leaving 14 bases between the germline ends. CDR1 and CDR2 (germline): SGHTA, FQGTGA. This CDR3 region has 15 residues. The CDR3 loop is CASSWFSARTDTQYF. Here the CDR3 DNA reads TGTGCCAGCAGCTGGTTCTCGGCGAGAACAGATACGCAGTATTTT.

This chain joins TRBV14 and TRBJ2-1, with TRBD2 as a possible D gene (5 bases). Looked up from germline, CDR1 is SGHDN and CDR2 is FVKESK. V was trimmed by 1 base and J by 4 bases, leaving 11 bases between them. The CDR3 extends over 15 amino acids. Here the CDR3 reads CASSQARRSYNEQFF. The DNA of the CDR3 is TGTGCCAGCAGCCAAGCAAGGAGGAGTTACAATGAGCAGTTCTTC. Full variable domain (missing parts from reference TRBV14 and TRBJ2-1): EAGVTQFPSHSVIEKGQTVTLRCDPISGHDNLYWYRRVMGKEIKFLLHFVKESKQDESGMPNNRFLAERTGGTYSTLKVQPAELEDSGVYFCASSQARRSYNEQFFGPGTRLTVL.